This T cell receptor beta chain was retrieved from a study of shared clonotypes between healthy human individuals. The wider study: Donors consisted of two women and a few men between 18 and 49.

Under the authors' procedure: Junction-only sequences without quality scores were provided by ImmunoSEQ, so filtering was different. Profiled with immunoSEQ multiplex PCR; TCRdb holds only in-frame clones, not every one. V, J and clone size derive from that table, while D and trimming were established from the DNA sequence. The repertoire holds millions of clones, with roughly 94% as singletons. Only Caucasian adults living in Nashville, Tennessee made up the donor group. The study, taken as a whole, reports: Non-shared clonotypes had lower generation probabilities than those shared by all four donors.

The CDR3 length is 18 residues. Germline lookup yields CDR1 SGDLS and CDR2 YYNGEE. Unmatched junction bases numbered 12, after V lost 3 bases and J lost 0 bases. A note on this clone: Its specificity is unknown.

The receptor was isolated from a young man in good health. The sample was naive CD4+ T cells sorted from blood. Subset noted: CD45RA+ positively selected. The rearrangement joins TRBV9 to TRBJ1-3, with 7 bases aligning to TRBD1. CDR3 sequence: CASSERDRTSGSGNTIYF. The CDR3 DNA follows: TGTGCCAGCAGCGAGAGGGACAGAACCTCGGGCTCTGGAAACACCATATATTTT.